This TCR beta chain was obtained from a study of breast tumors, draining lymph nodes, adjacent tissues. Overall study findings and caveats: Luminal-like breast cancer showed significantly greater tumor-nontumor repertoire similarity than basal-like breast cancer did. Tumor TCR diversity was below lymph nodes but above nontumor tissue. That most tumor T cells come from lymph nodes remained unproven. Most tumor T cells seemingly derive from lymph node, then expand in tumor.

This CDR3 region has 15 residues. Germline V gene sequence: CDR1 MNHEY, CDR2 SVGAGI. The V end was cut by 6 bases, the J end by 0 bases, with 15 bases between. This clonotype has a count of ten or more. Its specificity is unknown. Samples came from axillary lymph nodes draining the breast cancer. From the multiplex PCR reads, TCRdb called clonotypes with MiXCR, one entry per CDR3 protein. The data contain approximately 140,000 distinct CDR3 sequences, less than 35% of them singletons. The origin of this receptor is a female donor with breast cancer. Some clones in this sample may be carry-over from other donors' samples. The J gene is TRBJ2-7, the V gene TRBV6-5; D tentatively reads TRBD1 or TRBD2 (5 bases each). The source material was axillary lymph node tissue. DNA for the CDR3: TGTGCCAGCAGACGGGACCGACTCGTCTCCTACGAGCAGTACTTC. This codes for CASRRDRLVSYEQYF.